These T cell receptor beta chains were read from a single sample in a study of response to subunit inactivated influenza vaccine. Each CDR3 protein gets one entry after TCRdb re-called the RT-PCR reads with MiXCR. Here the sample spans 150,000 to 200,000 distinct CDR3 sequences, approximately 11% being singletons. Here the sequenced sample was non-naive T cells sorted from PBMCs, taken 45 days after vaccination. Receptor source: a middle-aged man who received an inactivated influenza vaccine. Both conserved end residues are part of each CDR3. A D gene is named only where the DNA matches it firmly. A clone size is listed for some rows: how often the clone was seen (once, few, many), or a class if it is expanded.

clone_size	v_call	d_call	j_call	cdr3_nt	cdr3_aa
many	TRBV7-2	TRBD1	TRBJ1-2	TGTGCCAGCAGCTTAGTTCTCGGACAGGGGAATGGCTACACCTTC	CASSLVLGQGNGYTF
many	TRBV14	TRBD1	TRBJ1-1	TGTGCCAGCAGCCTCAACGCCGGGACAGGGGGTTTTCGAGCTTTCTTT	CASSLNAGTGGFRAFF
many	TRBV6-1	NA	TRBJ1-1	TGTGCCAGCGAGGCCCGGGATGCGGGCACTGAAGCTTTCTTT	CASEARDAGTEAFF
few	TRBV27	TRBD2	TRBJ2-7	TGTGCCAGCAGTGGTCTAGCGGGAGGGCCCTCGAGAGGCTACGAGCAGTACTTC	CASSGLAGGPSRGYEQYF
many	TRBV20-1	TRBD1	TRBJ2-7	TGCAGTGCCCCGGGACAGTCCTCCTACGAGCAGTACTTC	CSAPGQSSYEQYF
NA	TRBV2	NA	TRBJ2-6	TGTGCCAGAGGGGCGGGCGGGGCCAACGTCCTGACTTTC	CARGAGGANVLTF
few	TRBV5-6	TRBD1	TRBJ2-2	TGTGCCAGCAGCTTCGCCCAGGGGGCAGGCGGGGAGCTGTTTTTT	CASSFAQGAGGELFF
NA	TRBV20-1	NA	TRBJ1-2	TGCAGTGCTAGTGGCAGGGAGGATGGCTACACCTTC	CSASGREDGYTF
many	TRBV11-1	TRBD1	TRBJ1-1	TGTGCCAGCAGCCCTCGACAGGGGTACACTGAAGCTTTCTTT	CASSPRQGYTEAFF
NA	TRBV28	TRBD2	TRBJ2-1	TGTGCCAGCAGTTCCTACTGGGGGACTAGTTTTAATGAGCAGTTCTTC	CASSSYWGTSFNEQFF
NA	TRBV9	NA	TRBJ2-2	TGTGCCAGCAGCGTGCAACGTACATGGATGAACACCGGGGAGCTGTTTTTT	CASSVQRTWMNTGELFF
many	TRBV7-3	NA	TRBJ1-4	TGTGCCAGCAGCCCCCGAGGGGGTGAAAAACTGTTTTTT	CASSPRGGEKLFF
few	TRBV6-2/TRBV6-3	TRBD2	TRBJ2-1	TGTGCCAGCAGTGCGTCGACTAGCGCTAGATCCTACAATGAGCAGTTCTTC	CASSASTSARSYNEQFF
few	TRBV6-1	TRBD1	TRBJ1-2	TGTGCCGTACGACCGGGACAGGATAACTATGGCTACACCTTC	CAVRPGQDNYGYTF
few	TRBV11-2	TRBD2	TRBJ2-3	TGTGCCAGCGACCCGACTAGCGGGCGCACAGATACGCAGTATTTT	CASDPTSGRTDTQYF
many	TRBV5-8	NA	TRBJ1-5	TGTGCCAGCAGCTTTGCTACAGGGACCAATCAGCCCCAGCATTTT	CASSFATGTNQPQHF
many	TRBV12-3/TRBV12-4	NA	TRBJ1-2	TGTGCCAGCAGTAAGCGAGGGGGGGCTCGTGGTTATGGCTACACCTTC	CASSKRGGARGYGYTF
few	TRBV29-1	TRBD2	TRBJ2-1	TGCAGCGTTGAAGCGGGGGGGTACAATGAGCAGTTCTTC	CSVEAGGYNEQFF
NA	TRBV20-1	NA	TRBJ2-1	TGCAGTGCTAGAGGTTTCAGGGCTAATGAGCAGTTCTTC	CSARGFRANEQFF
many	TRBV29-1	NA	TRBJ2-5	TGCAGCGTTGATTCAGGGCGGTCGGAGACCCAGTACTTC	CSVDSGRSETQYF
NA	TRBV28	TRBD1	TRBJ1-2	TGTGCCAGCAGTAACGACAGGGCTGGCTACACCTTC	CASSNDRAGYTF
few	TRBV28	NA	TRBJ2-1	TGTGCCAGCAGTTTACTGCGGTTGAGGGAGCCCAATGAGCAGTTCTTC	CASSLLRLREPNEQFF
NA	TRBV20-1	NA	TRBJ1-2	TGCAGTGCTAGCCCAGCCAGCGGGCAGGCTAACTATGGCTACACCTTC	CSASPASGQANYGYTF
NA	TRBV27	NA	TRBJ2-3	TGTGCCAGCAGTTTAGGGTTCACGCAGTATTTT	CASSLGFTQYF
few	TRBV20-1	NA	TRBJ2-1	TGCAGTGCTAGAGATTCGTCGGGGGCCTATAGCTCCTACAATGAGCAGTTCTTC	CSARDSSGAYSSYNEQFF
NA	TRBV29-1	NA	TRBJ2-1	TGCAGCGCCCCGGAGGGTGGCCGGTGGGGGGAAGGGGAGCAGTTCTTC	CSAPEGGRWGEGEQFF
NA	TRBV29-1	NA	TRBJ2-3	TGCAGCGTGGAGCCAGGCGGCACAGATACGCAGTATTTT	CSVEPGGTDTQYF
few	TRBV20-1	TRBD2	TRBJ2-3	TGCAGTGCTAGAGATGGACTAGCCGCAGATACGCAGTATTTT	CSARDGLAADTQYF
NA	TRBV20-1	NA	TRBJ1-4	TGCAGTGCCCGATCCCAGGGCGCAACTAATGAAAAACTGTTTTTT	CSARSQGATNEKLFF
NA	TRBV13	TRBD2	TRBJ2-2	TGTGCCAGCAGCTCTAGACTAGCGGGAGTTAACGGGGAGCTGTTTTTT	CASSSRLAGVNGELFF
NA	TRBV20-1	TRBD2	TRBJ2-5	TGCAGTGCCCTAAGCGGGAGGGTAGAGACCCAGTACTTC	CSALSGRVETQYF
NA	TRBV28	TRBD1	TRBJ1-2	TGTGCCAGCAGTTTGCGGGACAGGGTCTTCGGCTACACCTTC	CASSLRDRVFGYTF
NA	TRBV5-4	NA	TRBJ2-1	TGTGCCAGCAGCTTGTGGGTGGATGGCAGGAGCAATGAGCAGTTCTTC	CASSLWVDGRSNEQFF
NA	TRBV7-9	TRBD2	TRBJ2-1	TGTGCCAGCAGCTTAGGGGCGGGGGGGCCGCATGAGCAGTTCTTC	CASSLGAGGPHEQFF
few	TRBV27	NA	TRBJ2-3	TGTGCCAGCAGTCGCGACGGTCCAAGGGGTACGCAGTATTTT	CASSRDGPRGTQYF
NA	TRBV28	NA	TRBJ1-4	TGTGCCAGCAGTCCGGCCGGGCCTTGGGAAAAACTGTTTTTT	CASSPAGPWEKLFF
many	TRBV20-1	NA	TRBJ1-5	TGCAGTGCCCGCATCGTTCGGGACGAAGGCAATCAGCCCCAGCATTTT	CSARIVRDEGNQPQHF
NA	TRBV20-1	TRBD1	TRBJ1-1	TGCAGTGCGGGACAGGGGGCTTGGGGCACTGAAGCTTTCTTT	CSAGQGAWGTEAFF
few	TRBV4-1	TRBD2	TRBJ2-2	TGCGCCAGCAGCCGCGGGACTAAGGGACACACCGGGGAGCTGTTTTTT	CASSRGTKGHTGELFF
few	TRBV4-2	NA	TRBJ1-5	TGTGCCAGCAGCCAAGCTGGTAGTTCGGCCTACAATCAGCCCCAGCATTTT	CASSQAGSSAYNQPQHF
NA	TRBV7-9	NA	TRBJ2-5	TGTGCCAGCTCAAGATGGGCAGGGGTAGAGACCCAGTACTTC	CASSRWAGVETQYF
few	TRBV20-1	NA	TRBJ2-3	TGCAGTGCTTTTGAGTTGGGGGCAGGGAATACGCAGTATTTT	CSAFELGAGNTQYF
NA	TRBV4-3	NA	TRBJ1-4	TGCGCCAGCAGCCAAGATCTGTATAGGAATAATGAAAAACTGTTTTTT	CASSQDLYRNNEKLFF
NA	TRBV14	TRBD2	TRBJ2-1	TGTGCCAGCAGCCAGTTAGCGGGAGCCCTTGGACATGAGCAGTTCTTC	CASSQLAGALGHEQFF
few	TRBV6-5	TRBD1	TRBJ2-7	TGTGCCAGCAGTTACTCGAGGCTTGGACAGGGGGCCTACGAGCAGTACTTC	CASSYSRLGQGAYEQYF
many	TRBV12-3/TRBV12-4	NA	TRBJ2-5	TGTGCCAGCAGTTCCGGGGGACAGACAACGGAGACCCAGTACTTC	CASSSGGQTTETQYF
many	TRBV25-1	TRBD1	TRBJ2-5	TGTGCCAGCAGTGATTCACGACAGGGCTCAGAGACCCAGTACTTC	CASSDSRQGSETQYF
few	TRBV30	NA	TRBJ1-1	TGTGCCTGGAGTTGGGTGAACACTGAAGCTTTCTTT	CAWSWVNTEAFF
NA	TRBV5-1	TRBD2	TRBJ2-1	TGCGCCAGCAGCTTGGGGTCCGCGGGGGGCGTCAATGAGCAGTTCTTC	CASSLGSAGGVNEQFF
many	TRBV6-2/TRBV6-3	TRBD1	TRBJ2-4	TGTGCCAGCAGTGTCTGGGACAGGGGTTTGGACATTCAGTACTTC	CASSVWDRGLDIQYF
many	TRBV28	NA	TRBJ1-5	TGTGCCAGCAGCGGGGAGGGAGCGGGCAATCAGCCCCAGCATTTT	CASSGEGAGNQPQHF
NA	TRBV20-1	TRBD2	TRBJ2-1	TGCAGTGCTAGAGGAATAGCGGGAACGAATGAGCAGTTCTTC	CSARGIAGTNEQFF
few	TRBV6-2/TRBV6-3	TRBD1	TRBJ2-7	TGTGCCAGCAGGTTTACAGGGGGTGCCTACGAGCAGTACTTC	CASRFTGGAYEQYF
few	TRBV18	TRBD1	TRBJ2-4	TGTGCCAGCTCACCACCGGGAAGGGGGCTTAACATTCAGTACTTC	CASSPPGRGLNIQYF
NA	TRBV12-3/TRBV12-4	NA	TRBJ1-1	TGTGCCAGCAGTTTGATCTGGAACACTGAAGCTTTCTTT	CASSLIWNTEAFF